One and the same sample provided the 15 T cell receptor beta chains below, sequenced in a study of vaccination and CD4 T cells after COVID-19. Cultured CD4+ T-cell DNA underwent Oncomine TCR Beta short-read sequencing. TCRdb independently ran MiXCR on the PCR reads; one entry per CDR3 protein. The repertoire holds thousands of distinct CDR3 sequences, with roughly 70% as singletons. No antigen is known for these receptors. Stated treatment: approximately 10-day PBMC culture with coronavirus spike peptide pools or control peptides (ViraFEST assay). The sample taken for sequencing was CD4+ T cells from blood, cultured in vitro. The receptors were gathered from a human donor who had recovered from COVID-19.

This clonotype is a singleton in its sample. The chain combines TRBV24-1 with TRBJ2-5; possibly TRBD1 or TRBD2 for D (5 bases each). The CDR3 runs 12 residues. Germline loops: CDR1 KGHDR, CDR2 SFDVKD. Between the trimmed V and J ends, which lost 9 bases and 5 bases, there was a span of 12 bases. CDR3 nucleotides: TGTGCCACCCGAGGGGTAGGGGAGACCCAGTACTTC. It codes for CATRGVGETQYF.

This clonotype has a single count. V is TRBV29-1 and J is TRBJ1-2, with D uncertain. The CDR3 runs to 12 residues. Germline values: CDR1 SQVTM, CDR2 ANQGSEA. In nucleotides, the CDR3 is TGCGCCTTTGACGGGGAGACCTATGGCTACACCTTC. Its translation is CAFDGETYGYTF.

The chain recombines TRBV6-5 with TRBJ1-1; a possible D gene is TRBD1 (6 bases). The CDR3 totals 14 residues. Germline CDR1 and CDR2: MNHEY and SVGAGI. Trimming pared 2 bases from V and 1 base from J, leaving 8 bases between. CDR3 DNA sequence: TGTGCCAGCAGTTACCGGACAGAGAACACTGAAGCTTTCTTT. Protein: CASSYRTENTEAFF.

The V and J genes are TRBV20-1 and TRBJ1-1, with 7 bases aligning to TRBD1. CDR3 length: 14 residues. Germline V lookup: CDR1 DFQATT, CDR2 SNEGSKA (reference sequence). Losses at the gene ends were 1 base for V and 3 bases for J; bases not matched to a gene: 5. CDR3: CSARAGTEHTEAFF. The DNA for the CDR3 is TGCAGTGCTAGAGCCGGGACAGAACACACTGAAGCTTTCTTT.

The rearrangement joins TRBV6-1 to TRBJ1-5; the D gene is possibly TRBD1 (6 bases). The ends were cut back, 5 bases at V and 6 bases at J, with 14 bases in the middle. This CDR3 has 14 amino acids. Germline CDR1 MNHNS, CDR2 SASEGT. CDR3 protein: CASSQSQGFQPQHF. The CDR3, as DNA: TGTGCCAGCAGTCAATCACAGGGATTTCAGCCCCAGCATTTT.

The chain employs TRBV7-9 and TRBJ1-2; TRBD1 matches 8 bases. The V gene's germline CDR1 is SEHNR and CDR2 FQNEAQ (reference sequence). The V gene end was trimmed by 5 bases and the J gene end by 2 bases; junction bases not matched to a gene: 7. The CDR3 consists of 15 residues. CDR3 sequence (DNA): TGTGCCAGCAGCCTACAGGGGGTCCCCAACTATGGCTACACCTTC. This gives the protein CASSLQGVPNYGYTF.

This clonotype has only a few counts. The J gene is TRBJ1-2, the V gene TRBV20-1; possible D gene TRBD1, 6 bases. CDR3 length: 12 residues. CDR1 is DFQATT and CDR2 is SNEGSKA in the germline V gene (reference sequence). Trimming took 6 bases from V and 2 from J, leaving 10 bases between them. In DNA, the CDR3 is TGCAGTGCCGGGACATTGAACTATGGCTACACCTTC. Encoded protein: CSAGTLNYGYTF.

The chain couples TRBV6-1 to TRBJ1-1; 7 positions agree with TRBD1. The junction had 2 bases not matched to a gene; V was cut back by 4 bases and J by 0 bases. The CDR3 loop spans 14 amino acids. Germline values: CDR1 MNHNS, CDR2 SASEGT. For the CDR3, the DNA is TGTGCCAGCAGTGGGGGACAGATGAACACTGAAGCTTTCTTT. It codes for CASSGGQMNTEAFF.

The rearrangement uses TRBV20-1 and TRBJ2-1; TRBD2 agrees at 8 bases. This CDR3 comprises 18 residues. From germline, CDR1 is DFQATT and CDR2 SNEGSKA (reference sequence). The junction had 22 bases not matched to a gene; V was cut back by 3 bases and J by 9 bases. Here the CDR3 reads CSASTTVGSGAEWREQFF. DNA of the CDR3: TGCAGTGCTAGTACCACCGTTGGTAGCGGGGCCGAATGGCGTGAGCAGTTCTTC.

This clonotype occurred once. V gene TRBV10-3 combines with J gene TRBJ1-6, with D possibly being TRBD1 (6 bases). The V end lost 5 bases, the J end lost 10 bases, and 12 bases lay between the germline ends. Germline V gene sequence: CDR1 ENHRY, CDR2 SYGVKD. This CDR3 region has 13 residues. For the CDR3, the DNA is TGTGCCATCAGTTCCTCGGACAGCTCACCCCTCCACTTT. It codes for CAISSSDSSPLHF.

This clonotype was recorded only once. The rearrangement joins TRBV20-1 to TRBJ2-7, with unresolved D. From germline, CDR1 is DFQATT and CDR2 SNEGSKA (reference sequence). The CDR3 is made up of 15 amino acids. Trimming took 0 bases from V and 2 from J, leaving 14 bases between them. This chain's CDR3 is CSARDGTGTTYEQYF. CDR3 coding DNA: TGCAGTGCTAGAGATGGAACGGGCACTACCTACGAGCAGTACTTC.

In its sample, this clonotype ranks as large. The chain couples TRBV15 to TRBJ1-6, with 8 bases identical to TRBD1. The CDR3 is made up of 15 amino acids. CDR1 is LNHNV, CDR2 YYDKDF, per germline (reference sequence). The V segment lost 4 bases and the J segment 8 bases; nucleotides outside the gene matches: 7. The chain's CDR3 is CATSKGGTGDSPLHF. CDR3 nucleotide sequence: TGTGCCACCAGCAAGGGCGGGACAGGCGATTCACCCCTCCACTTT.

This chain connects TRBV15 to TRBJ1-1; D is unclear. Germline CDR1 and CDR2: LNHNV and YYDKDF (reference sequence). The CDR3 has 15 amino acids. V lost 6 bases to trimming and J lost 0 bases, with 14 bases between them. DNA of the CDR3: TGTGCCACCAGAGACCATGACATGTTGAACACTGAAGCTTTCTTT. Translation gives CATRDHDMLNTEAFF.

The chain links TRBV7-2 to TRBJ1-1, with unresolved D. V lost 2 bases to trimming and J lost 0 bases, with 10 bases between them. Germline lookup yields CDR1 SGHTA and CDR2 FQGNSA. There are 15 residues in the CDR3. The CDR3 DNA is TGTGCCAGCAGCTTATCACGGCAGATGAACACTGAAGCTTTCTTT. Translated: CASSLSRQMNTEAFF.

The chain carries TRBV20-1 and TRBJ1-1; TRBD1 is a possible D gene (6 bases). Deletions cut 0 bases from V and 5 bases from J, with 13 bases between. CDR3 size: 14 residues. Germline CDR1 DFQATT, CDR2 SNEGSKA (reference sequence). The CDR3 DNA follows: TGCAGTGCTAGAGAGGGGGCGGAGGGGACTGAAGCTTTCTTT. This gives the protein CSAREGAEGTEAFF.